The rows below give T cell receptor beta chains drawn from one sample of a study of CD8+ T cells in alopecia areata. The repertoire was sequenced with immunoSEQ multiplex PCR; TCRdb's copy has only in-frame clones and lacks some. The table has some 130,000 clones, about 56% seen once. This specimen consisted of CD8+ T cells sorted from blood, obtained at week 4, from a patient treated with tofacitinib. These receptors all come from a human donor with alopecia areata. CDR3s include the opening cysteine and the closing phenylalanine or tryptophan. A D gene is named only where the DNA matches it firmly. Expanded clones get a size class; other rows say once, few or many, or leave the size out.

clone_size	j_call	v_call	d_call	cdr3_nt	cdr3_aa
.	TRBJ2-7	TRBV7-9	TRBD1	TGTGCCAGCAGCACCGGGACAGCCCACTCCTACGAGCAGTACTTC	CASSTGTAHSYEQYF
.	TRBJ2-1	TRBV29-1	.	TGCAGCGTTGATTTACTAGCAACCAATGAGCAGTTCTTC	CSVDLLATNEQFF
few	TRBJ1-2	TRBV25-1	.	TGTGCCAGCAGTGTGATTCACGACAGGTCTGGCTACACCTTC	CASSVIHDRSGYTF
.	TRBJ1-1	TRBV27	.	TGTGCCAGCAAGGCAGGGACAACTGAAGCTTTCTTT	CASKAGTTEAFF
few	TRBJ2-1	TRBV30	.	TGTGCCTGGAGTGTAGGAGTGAATGAGCAGTTCTTC	CAWSVGVNEQFF
.	TRBJ2-7	TRBV5-1	TRBD1	TGCGCCAGCAGCTTGGGGGACAGGACTTACGAGCAGTACTTC	CASSLGDRTYEQYF
.	TRBJ2-2	TRBV27	.	TGTGCCAGCAGTCCCATACAGGGAACCGGGGAGCTGTTTTTT	CASSPIQGTGELFF
.	TRBJ1-5	TRBV18	.	TGTGCCAGCTCACCACAGGGTTTGGCTCAGCCCCAGCATTTT	CASSPQGLAQPQHF
.	TRBJ2-3	TRBV11-2	.	TGTGCCAGCAGCATCCGGGGCCCCGCCACAGATACGCAGTATTTT	CASSIRGPATDTQYF
few	TRBJ1-2	TRBV7-9	.	TGTGCCAGCAGCTTAGGGACTCCTTCAAATGGCTACACCTTC	CASSLGTPSNGYTF
.	TRBJ1-5	TRBV6-6	.	TGTGCCAGCAGTTACATTGCCTCGGATAGCAATCAGCCCCAGCATTTT	CASSYIASDSNQPQHF
.	TRBJ1-6	TRBV9	.	TGTGCCAGCAGCGACGGGGCATATAATTCACCCCTCCACTTT	CASSDGAYNSPLHF
once	TRBJ2-7	TRBV7-9	.	TGTGCCAGCAGCTTAGACAGGAACTCCTACGAGCAGTACTTC	CASSLDRNSYEQYF
.	TRBJ2-3	TRBV30	.	TGTGCCTGGAGTGCGGTAGCGGTTGGGGAGGATACGCAGTATTTT	CAWSAVAVGEDTQYF
many	TRBJ1-4	TRBV4-1	.	TGCGCCAGCAGCCAAGAAGAAGGACAGAGGCGTGAAAAACTGTTTTTT	CASSQEEGQRREKLFF
many	TRBJ2-7	TRBV7-9	TRBD1	TGTGCCAGCAGACAGGGGACCTACGAGCAGTACTTC	CASRQGTYEQYF
.	TRBJ2-1	TRBV7-9	TRBD2	TGTGCCAGCAGCTCTCCGGGACTAGCGATCCATGAGCAGTTCTTC	CASSSPGLAIHEQFF
.	TRBJ2-3	TRBV11-2	.	TGTGCCAGCAGCCACGATCGAGATACGCAGTATTTT	CASSHDRDTQYF
.	TRBJ1-2	TRBV6-1	TRBD1	TGTGCCAGCAGTGCGCCGGGACAGGGAGACTATGGCTACACCTTC	CASSAPGQGDYGYTF
.	TRBJ2-7	TRBV2	.	TGTGCCAGCAGTGAGGACAACTACGAGCAGTACTTC	CASSEDNYEQYF
few	TRBJ2-7	TRBV14	TRBD1	TGTGCCAGCAGCTCAACCGAGGGGGCGACAGCTTACGAGCAGTACTTC	CASSSTEGATAYEQYF
.	TRBJ2-5	TRBV29-1	TRBD1	TGCAGCGTTGGGGGCAGGGGGCTTGTGACCCAGTACTTC	CSVGGRGLVTQYF
.	TRBJ2-6	TRBV4-2	.	TGTGCCAGCAGCCCTAACTGGAGGACGGATTGGGGGGCCAACGTCCTGACTTTC	CASSPNWRTDWGANVLTF
.	TRBJ1-5	TRBV10-3	.	TGTGCCATCAGTGAGGAGATGAATCAGCCCCAGCATTTT	CAISEEMNQPQHF
.	TRBJ2-5	TRBV4-1	.	TGCGCCAGCAGCCAAGGGGACCAAGAGACCCAGTACTTC	CASSQGDQETQYF
.	TRBJ2-5	TRBV28	.	TGTGCCAGCAGTTTGGAACAGGGTGAAGGGACCCAGTACTTC	CASSLEQGEGTQYF
few	TRBJ1-5	TRBV7-8	.	TGTGCCAGCAGCTTAGATATTATGGGTATGGAGCCCCAGCATTTT	CASSLDIMGMEPQHF
.	TRBJ2-5	TRBV5-6	.	TGTGCCAGCAGCTTGAGCAGGTGGCCCCTCCCCGATGAAGAGACCCAGTACTTC	CASSLSRWPLPDEETQYF